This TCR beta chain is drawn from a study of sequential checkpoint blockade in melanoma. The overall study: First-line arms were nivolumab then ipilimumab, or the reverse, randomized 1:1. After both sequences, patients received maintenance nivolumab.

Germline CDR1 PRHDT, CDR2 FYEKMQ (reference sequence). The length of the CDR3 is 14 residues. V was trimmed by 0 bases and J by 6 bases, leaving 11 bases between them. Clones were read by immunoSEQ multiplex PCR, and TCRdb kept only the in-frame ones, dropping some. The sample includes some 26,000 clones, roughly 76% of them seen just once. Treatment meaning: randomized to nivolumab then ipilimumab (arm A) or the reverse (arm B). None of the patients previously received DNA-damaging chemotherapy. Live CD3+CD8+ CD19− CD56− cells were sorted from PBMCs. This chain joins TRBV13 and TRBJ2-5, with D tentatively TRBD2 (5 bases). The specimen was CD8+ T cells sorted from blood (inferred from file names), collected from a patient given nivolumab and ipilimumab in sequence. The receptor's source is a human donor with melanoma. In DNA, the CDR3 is TGTGCCAGCAGCTTAGGCGGAGGTGAACAGACCCAGTACTTC. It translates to CASSLGGGEQTQYF.